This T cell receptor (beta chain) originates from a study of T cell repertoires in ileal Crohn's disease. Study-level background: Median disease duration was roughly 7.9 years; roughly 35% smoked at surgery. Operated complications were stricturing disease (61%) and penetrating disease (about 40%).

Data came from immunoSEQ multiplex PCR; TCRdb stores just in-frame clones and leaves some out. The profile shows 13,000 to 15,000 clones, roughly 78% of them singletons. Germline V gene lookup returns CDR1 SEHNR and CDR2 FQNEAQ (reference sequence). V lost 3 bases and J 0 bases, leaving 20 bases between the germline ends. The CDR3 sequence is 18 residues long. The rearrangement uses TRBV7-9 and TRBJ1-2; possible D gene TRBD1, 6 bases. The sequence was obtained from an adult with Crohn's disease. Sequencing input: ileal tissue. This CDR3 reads CASSLLQGPTIPNYGYTF. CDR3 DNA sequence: TGTGCCAGCAGCTTGCTACAGGGCCCGACGATTCCTAACTATGGCTACACCTTC. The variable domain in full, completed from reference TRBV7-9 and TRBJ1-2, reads DTGVSQNPRHKITKRGQNVTFRCDPISEHNRLYWYRQTLGQGPEFLTYFQNEAQLEKSRLLSDRFSAERPKGSFSTLEIQRTEQGDSAMYLCASSLLQGPTIPNYGYTFGSGTRLTVV.